This paragraph covers one T cell receptor beta chain sequence. Its cognate antigen is unknown. The data derive from a study of cytomegalovirus exposure and HLA in healthy donors. General study findings and limits: It was reportedly the case that the classifier diagnosed cytomegalovirus status with high specificity and sensitivity. A later analysis found most CMV-associated TCR beta chains apparently HLA-restricted.

The germline V gene has CDR1 SGHNT and CDR2 YYREEE (reference sequence). The CDR3 length is 13 residues. The V end was cut by 2 bases, the J end by 5 bases, with 10 bases between. The PCR employed 60 Vbeta primers together with 13 Jbeta primers. Profiled with immunoSEQ multiplex PCR; TCRdb holds only in-frame clones, not every one. The sample yields 150,000 or so clones, roughly 73% seen once. J is TRBJ2-5 and V is TRBV5-4, with TRBD1 as a possible D gene (6 bases). The sequence was obtained from a woman aged 18-29 years in good health and CMV-seronegative. The specimen was PBMCs. The CDR3 DNA sequence: TGTGCCAGCAGCTTACAGGGTTTGGAGACCCAGTACTTC. This gives the protein CASSLQGLETQYF. The variable domain in full, with the rest retrieved from reference TRBV5-4 and TRBJ2-5, is ETGVTQSPTHLIKTRGQQVTLRCSSQSGHNTVSWYQQALGQGPQFIFQYYREEENGRGNFPPRFSGLQFPNYSSELNVNALELDDSALYLCASSLQGLETQYFGPGTRLLVL.